What follows are 5 T cell receptor beta chains derived from one specimen sequenced in a study of blood T cell repertoires in COVID-19 (dated by TCRdb to the early 2020s). Receptor libraries were prepared by the immunoSEQ multiplex PCR assay. Not all clones reach the TCRdb copy of this immuneACCESS table, which keeps in-frame sequences only. Checked studies attribute under half of the gap to unresolved V genes and leave the rest unexplained. A total of roughly 100,000 clones appear in this sample, around 88% of them only once. The top ten hold roughly 25% of the sample. Sequenced sample: peripheral blood. Source of these receptors: a human donor in a cohort sampled during active COVID-19.

The chain is built from TRBV13 and TRBJ2-5; 9 nucleotides line up with TRBD1. The CDR3 covers 14 residues. Per germline, CDR1 PRHDT and CDR2 FYEKMQ (reference sequence). V was clipped by 5 bases and J by 2 bases; unmatched bases: 3. The CDR3: CASSPGQGQETQYF. The CDR3 DNA reads as TGTGCCAGCAGCCCTGGACAGGGGCAAGAGACCCAGTACTTC.

The rearrangement links TRBV19 to TRBJ2-2; 7 nucleotides match TRBD1. The CDR3 runs to 15 residues. Germline V gene lookup returns CDR1 LNHDA and CDR2 SQIVND (reference sequence). J was trimmed by 2 bases and V by 4 bases; bases with no gene match: 4. The CDR3 DNA reads TGTGCCAGTAGTAGGACAGGTCTTAACACCGGGGAGCTGTTTTTT. This encodes CASSRTGLNTGELFF.

This clone was observed a few times. The chain recombines TRBV19 with TRBJ1-5, with D possibly matching TRBD1 (6 bases). Trimming left V 4 bases short and J 1 base short, with 14 bases between. Germline CDR1 is LNHDA and CDR2 is SQIVND (reference sequence). CDR3 length: 16 residues. CDR3 sequence: CASSTIQGLSNQPQHF. The CDR3 DNA follows: TGTGCCAGTAGTACCATACAGGGCTTGAGCAATCAGCCCCAGCATTTT.

In this sample, this clone turned up a few times. The J gene is TRBJ2-7, the V gene TRBV7-8; TRBD1 might be the D (5 bases). Trimming removed 3 bases from V and 1 base from J, with 16 bases in between. This CDR3 comprises 16 residues. In germline, CDR1 is SGHVS, CDR2 FQNEAQ. For the CDR3, the DNA is TGTGCCAGCAGCTTCTCGGTGGGGCAGGGTTCCTACGAGCAGTACTTC. This gives the protein CASSFSVGQGSYEQYF.

V usage is TRBV7-6 and J usage is TRBJ2-1; 8 bases are shared with TRBD1. V dropped 3 bases and J dropped 2; count of bases not matched to a gene: 6. Germline V gives CDR1 SGHVS, CDR2 FNYEAQ. The length of the CDR3 is 16 residues. The CDR3 spells CASSFGQGIPYNEQFF. Written as DNA, the CDR3 is TGTGCCAGCAGCTTTGGACAGGGAATCCCCTACAATGAGCAGTTCTTC.